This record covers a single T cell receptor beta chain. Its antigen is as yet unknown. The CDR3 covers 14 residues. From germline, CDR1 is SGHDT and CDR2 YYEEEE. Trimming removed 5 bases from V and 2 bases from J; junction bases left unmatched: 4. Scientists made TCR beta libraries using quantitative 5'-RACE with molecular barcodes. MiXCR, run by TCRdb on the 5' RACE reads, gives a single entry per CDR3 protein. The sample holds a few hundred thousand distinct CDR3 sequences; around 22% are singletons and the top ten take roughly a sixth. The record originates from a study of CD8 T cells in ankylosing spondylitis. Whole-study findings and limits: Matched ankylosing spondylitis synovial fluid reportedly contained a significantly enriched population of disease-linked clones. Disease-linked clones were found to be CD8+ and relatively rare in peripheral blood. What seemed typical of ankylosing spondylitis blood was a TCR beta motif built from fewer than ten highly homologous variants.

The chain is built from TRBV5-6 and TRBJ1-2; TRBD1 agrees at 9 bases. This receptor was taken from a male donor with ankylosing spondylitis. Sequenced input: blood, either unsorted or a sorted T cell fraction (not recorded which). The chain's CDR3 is CASSPDRGNYGYTF. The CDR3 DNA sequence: TGTGCCAGCAGTCCGGACAGGGGAAACTATGGCTACACCTTC. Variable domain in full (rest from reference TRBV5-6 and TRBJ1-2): DAGVTQSPTHLIKTRGQQVTLRCSPKSGHDTVSWYQQALGQGPQFIFQYYEEEERQRGNFPDRFSGHQFPNYSSELNVNALLLGDSALYLCASSPDRGNYGYTFGSGTRLTVV.